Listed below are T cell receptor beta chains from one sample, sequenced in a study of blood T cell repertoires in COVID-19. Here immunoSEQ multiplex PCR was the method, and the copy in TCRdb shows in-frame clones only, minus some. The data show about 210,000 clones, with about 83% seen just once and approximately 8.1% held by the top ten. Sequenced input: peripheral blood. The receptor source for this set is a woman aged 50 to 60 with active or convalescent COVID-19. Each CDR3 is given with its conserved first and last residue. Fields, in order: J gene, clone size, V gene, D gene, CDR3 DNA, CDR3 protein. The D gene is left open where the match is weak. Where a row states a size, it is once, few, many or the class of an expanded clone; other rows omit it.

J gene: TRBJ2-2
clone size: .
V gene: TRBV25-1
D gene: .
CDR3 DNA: TGTGCCAGCAGTGACCCTAGTGGAAGGACCGGGGAGCTGTTTTTT
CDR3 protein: CASSDPSGRTGELFF

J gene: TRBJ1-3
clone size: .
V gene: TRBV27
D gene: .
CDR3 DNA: TGTGCCAGTAAGGACAGCTCTGGAAACACCATATATTTT
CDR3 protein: CASKDSSGNTIYF

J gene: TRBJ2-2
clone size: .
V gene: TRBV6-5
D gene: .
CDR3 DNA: TGTGCCAGCTTACTCCCAACAGTAAAGACCGGGGAGCTGTTTTTT
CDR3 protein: CASLLPTVKTGELFF

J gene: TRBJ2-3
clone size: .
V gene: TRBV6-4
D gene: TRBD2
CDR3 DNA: TGTGCCAGCAGTGACACGAAACGACCGGGACTAGCGGGGGCAGATACGCAGTATTTT
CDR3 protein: CASSDTKRPGLAGADTQYF

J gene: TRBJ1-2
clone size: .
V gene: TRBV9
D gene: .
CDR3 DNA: TGTGCCAGCAGCCCACACTCGGGATCTCTCTATGGCTACACCTTC
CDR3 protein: CASSPHSGSLYGYTF

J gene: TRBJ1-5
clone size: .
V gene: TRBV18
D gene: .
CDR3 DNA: TGTGCCAGCTCACCACCGAGTGCAGGGAACAATCAGCCCCAGCATTTT
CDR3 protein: CASSPPSAGNNQPQHF

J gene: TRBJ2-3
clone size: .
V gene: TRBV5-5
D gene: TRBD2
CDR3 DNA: TGTGCCAGCAGCTGGGTAGCGGGGGGTGGGGATACGCAGTATTTT
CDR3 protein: CASSWVAGGGDTQYF

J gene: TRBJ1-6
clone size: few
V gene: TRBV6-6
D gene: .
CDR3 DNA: TGTGCCAGCAGTTCAGACAGAGGATCACCCCTCCACTTT
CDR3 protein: CASSSDRGSPLHF

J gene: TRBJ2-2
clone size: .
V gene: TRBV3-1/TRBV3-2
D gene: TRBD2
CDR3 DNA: TGTGCCAGCAGCCCCCGACTAGCGGGAGTCGGAGCCGGGGAGCTGTTTTTT
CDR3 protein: CASSPRLAGVGAGELFF

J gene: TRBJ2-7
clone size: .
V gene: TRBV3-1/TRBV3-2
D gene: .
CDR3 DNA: TGTGCCAGCAGCTACGCGTTGACCAGCGGGCCCGACGGGGAGCAGTACTTC
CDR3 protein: CASSYALTSGPDGEQYF

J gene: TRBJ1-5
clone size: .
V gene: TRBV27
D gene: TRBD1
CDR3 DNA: TGTGCCAGCAGTTTATCGAGTTGGCAGGGGGCATGGAAGCATTTT
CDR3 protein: CASSLSSWQGAWKHF

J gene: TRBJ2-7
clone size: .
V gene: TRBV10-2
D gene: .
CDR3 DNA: TGCGCCAGCAGTTCCAGCGGCCCCTACGAGCAGTACTTC
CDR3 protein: CASSSSGPYEQYF

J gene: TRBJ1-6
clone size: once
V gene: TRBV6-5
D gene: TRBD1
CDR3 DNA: TGTGCCACCACGACAGGGGCATATAATTCACCCCTCCACTTT
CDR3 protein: CATTTGAYNSPLHF

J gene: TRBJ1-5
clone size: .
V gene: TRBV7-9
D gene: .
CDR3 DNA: TGTGCCAGCAGCTTTGGGCTCTCGCCCCAGCATTTT
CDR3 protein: CASSFGLSPQHF

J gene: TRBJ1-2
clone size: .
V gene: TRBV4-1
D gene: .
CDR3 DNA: TGCGCCAGCAGCCTAACTGGGCTTGATGGCTACACCTTC
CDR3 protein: CASSLTGLDGYTF

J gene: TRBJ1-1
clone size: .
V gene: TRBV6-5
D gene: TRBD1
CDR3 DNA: TGTGCCAGCAATTTACAGGGGTTGAACACTGAAGCTTTCTTT
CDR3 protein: CASNLQGLNTEAFF

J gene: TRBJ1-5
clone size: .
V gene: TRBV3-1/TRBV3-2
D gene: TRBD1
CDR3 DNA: TGTGCCAGCAGCGACCGGACAGGCCCCAATCAGCCCCAGCATTTT
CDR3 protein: CASSDRTGPNQPQHF

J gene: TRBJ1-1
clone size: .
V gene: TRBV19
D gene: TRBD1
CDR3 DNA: TGTGCCAGTCTCAAGCCTGGACAGGGAAGAGGGTGGATGAACACTGAAGCTTTCTTT
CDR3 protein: CASLKPGQGRGWMNTEAFF

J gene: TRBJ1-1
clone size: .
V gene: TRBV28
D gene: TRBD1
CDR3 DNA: TGTGCCAGCAGGAACAGGGGGCAGATGAACACTGAAGCTTTCTTT
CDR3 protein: CASRNRGQMNTEAFF

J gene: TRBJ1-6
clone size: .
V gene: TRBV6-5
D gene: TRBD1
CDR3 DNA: TGTGCCAGCACCGTCGAGGACAGGGGGAATTCACCCCTCCACTTT
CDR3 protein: CASTVEDRGNSPLHF

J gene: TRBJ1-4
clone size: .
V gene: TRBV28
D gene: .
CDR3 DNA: TGTGCCAGCAGTCCCGCCGTGGACAGATATGCAACTAATGAAAAACTGTTTTTT
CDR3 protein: CASSPAVDRYATNEKLFF

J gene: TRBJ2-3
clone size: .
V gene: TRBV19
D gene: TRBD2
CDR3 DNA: TGTGCCAGTAGACATCGGACTAGCGCGAGGCCAGATACGCAGTATTTT
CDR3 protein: CASRHRTSARPDTQYF

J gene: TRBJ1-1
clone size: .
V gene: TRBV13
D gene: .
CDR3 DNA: TGTGCCAGCAGCCCCCTCGGGACAACGAACACTGAAGCTTTCTTT
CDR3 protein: CASSPLGTTNTEAFF

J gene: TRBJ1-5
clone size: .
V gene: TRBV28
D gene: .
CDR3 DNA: TGTGCCAGCAGTTTGGCCAGGGGAGACAATCAGCCCCAGCATTTT
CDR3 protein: CASSLARGDNQPQHF

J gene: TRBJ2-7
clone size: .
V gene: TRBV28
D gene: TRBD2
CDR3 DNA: TGTGCCAGCAGTCCCGGGGGGGGCCGATCCTACGAGCAGTACTTC
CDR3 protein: CASSPGGGRSYEQYF

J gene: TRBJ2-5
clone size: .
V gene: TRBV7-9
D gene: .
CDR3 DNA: TGTGCCAGCTCGGACAGCCAAGAGACCCAGTACTTC
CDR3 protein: CASSDSQETQYF

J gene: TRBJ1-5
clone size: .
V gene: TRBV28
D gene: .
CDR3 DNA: TGTGCCAGCAGCTATCCCCTGATAGGCAATCAGCCCCAGCATTTT
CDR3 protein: CASSYPLIGNQPQHF

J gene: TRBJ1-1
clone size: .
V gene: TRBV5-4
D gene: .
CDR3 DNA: TGTGCCAGCAGCCCTCCCTTGGCGGCTCCGGTGAACACTGAAGCTTTCTTT
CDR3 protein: CASSPPLAAPVNTEAFF

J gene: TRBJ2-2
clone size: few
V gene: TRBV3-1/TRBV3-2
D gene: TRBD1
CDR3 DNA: TGTGCCAGCAGCCACGGACAGGGCACCGGGGAGCTGTTTTTT
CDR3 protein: CASSHGQGTGELFF

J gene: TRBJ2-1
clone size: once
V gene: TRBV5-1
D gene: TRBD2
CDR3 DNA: TGCGCCAGCAGCTTGGAACCCCTAGCGGGAGTAGGAAATGAGCAGTTCTTC
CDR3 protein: CASSLEPLAGVGNEQFF

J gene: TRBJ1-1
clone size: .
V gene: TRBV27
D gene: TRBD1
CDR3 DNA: TGTGCCAGCAGTTTATCTGCAGGGGGGAACACTGAAGCTTTCTTT
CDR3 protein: CASSLSAGGNTEAFF

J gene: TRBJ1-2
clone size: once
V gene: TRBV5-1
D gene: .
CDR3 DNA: TGCGCCAGCAGCTTGGCCGGCAGGGGAGACGGCTACACCTTC
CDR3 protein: CASSLAGRGDGYTF

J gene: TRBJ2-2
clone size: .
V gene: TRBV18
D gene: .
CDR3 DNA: TGTGCCAGCTCACCCCGACGGGAGAACACCGGGGAGCTGTTTTTT
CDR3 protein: CASSPRRENTGELFF

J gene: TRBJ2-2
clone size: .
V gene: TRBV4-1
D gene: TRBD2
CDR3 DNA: TGCGCCAGCAGCCATCCTCCGGGAGGCAGGGTTGGGACCGGGGAGCTGTTTTTT
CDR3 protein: CASSHPPGGRVGTGELFF

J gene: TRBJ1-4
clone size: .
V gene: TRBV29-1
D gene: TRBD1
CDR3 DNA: TGCAGCGTTGTGCGGACAGGGTATGAAAAACTGTTTTTT
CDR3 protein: CSVVRTGYEKLFF

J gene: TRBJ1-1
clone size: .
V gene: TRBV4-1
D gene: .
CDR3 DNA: TGCGCCAGCAGCCAAGCGGGCAGACTATCTGAAGCTTTCTTT
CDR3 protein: CASSQAGRLSEAFF

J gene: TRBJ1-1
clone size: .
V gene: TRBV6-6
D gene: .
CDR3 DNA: TGTGCCAGCAGTTTCGCCCGAGGGCTGAACACTGAAGCTTTCTTT
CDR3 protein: CASSFARGLNTEAFF

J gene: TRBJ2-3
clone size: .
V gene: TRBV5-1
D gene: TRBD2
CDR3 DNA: TGCGCCAGCAGCTTCGCTAGCGGGGGAACAGATACGCAGTATTTT
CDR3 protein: CASSFASGGTDTQYF

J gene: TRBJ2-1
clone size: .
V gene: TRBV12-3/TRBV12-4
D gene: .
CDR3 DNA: TGTGCCAGCACTATAGGGGGGAGGGATGAGCAGTTCTTC
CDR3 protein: CASTIGGRDEQFF

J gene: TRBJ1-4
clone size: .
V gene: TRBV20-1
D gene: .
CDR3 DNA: TGCAGTGCCCCACCGGGACGGGAGTTT
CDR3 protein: CSAPPGREF

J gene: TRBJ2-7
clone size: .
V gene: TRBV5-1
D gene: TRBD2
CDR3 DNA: TGCGCCAGCAGCTTGGAGAGTAGCGGGATGTACGAGCAGTACTTC
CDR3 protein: CASSLESSGMYEQYF

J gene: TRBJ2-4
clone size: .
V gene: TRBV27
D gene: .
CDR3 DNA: TGTGCCAGCAGTAGCCCGGGAAGCCTAGCCAAAAACATTCAGTACTTC
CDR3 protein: CASSSPGSLAKNIQYF

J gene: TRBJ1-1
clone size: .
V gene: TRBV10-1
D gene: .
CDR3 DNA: TGCGCCAGCAGTGACGGACAGAGGAACACTGAAGCTTTCTTT
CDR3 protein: CASSDGQRNTEAFF

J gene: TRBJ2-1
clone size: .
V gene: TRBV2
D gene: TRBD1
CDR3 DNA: TGTGCCAGCAGCCCGGGACAGGGTGTTTTTTTCGCCGACTACAATGAGCAGTTCTTC
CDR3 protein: CASSPGQGVFFADYNEQFF

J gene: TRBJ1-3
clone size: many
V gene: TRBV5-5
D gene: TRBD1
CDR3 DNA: TGTGCCAGCAGCCGGACGGGACAGACCTCTGGAAACACCATATATTTT
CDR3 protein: CASSRTGQTSGNTIYF

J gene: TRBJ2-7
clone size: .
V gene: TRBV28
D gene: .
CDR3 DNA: TGTGCCAGCAGTACTACCTACGAGCAGTACTTC
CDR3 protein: CASSTTYEQYF

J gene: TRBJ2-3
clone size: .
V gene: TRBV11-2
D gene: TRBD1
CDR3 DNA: TGTGCCAGCAGCTTAGTGCTTTGGGACAGGGTGACAGATACGCAGTATTTT
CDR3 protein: CASSLVLWDRVTDTQYF

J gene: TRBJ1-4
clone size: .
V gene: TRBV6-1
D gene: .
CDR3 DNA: TGTGCCAGCAGTGAACTAGCACAAAGGGAAAAACTGTTTTTT
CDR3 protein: CASSELAQREKLFF

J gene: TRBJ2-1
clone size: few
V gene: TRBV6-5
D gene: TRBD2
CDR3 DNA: TGTGCCAGCACCCCACGACTAGCGGGGGGAGTTGAGCAGTTCTTC
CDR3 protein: CASTPRLAGGVEQFF

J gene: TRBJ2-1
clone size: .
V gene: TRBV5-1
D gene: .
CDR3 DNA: TGCGCCAGCAGCGCGACAGGGACTCGGAATGAGCAGTTCTTC
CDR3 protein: CASSATGTRNEQFF

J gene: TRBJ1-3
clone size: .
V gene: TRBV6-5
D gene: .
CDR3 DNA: TGTGCCAGTAGGGGCGGTGTCTATCCTGGAAACACCATATATTTT
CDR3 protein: CASRGGVYPGNTIYF

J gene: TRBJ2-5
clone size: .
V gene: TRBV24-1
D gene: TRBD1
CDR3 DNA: TGTGCCACCAGTGACTACAGGGGGGAAATACAAGAGACCCAGTACTTC
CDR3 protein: CATSDYRGEIQETQYF

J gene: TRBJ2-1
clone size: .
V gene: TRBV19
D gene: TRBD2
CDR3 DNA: TGTGCCAGTGGGGGGGTTTACAATGAGCAGTTCTTC
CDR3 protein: CASGGVYNEQFF